The next 8 T cell receptor beta chains were all read from a single sample in a study of T cell responses to AZD1222 COVID-19 vaccine. TCRdb's copy holds only in-frame clones and misses some; the assay was immunoSEQ multiplex PCR. The table records roughly 120,000 clones, roughly 85% of them present only once. The starting material was peripheral blood, obtained on day 0 of MenACWY control vaccination. The source is an adult in good health.

This clone was seen just once. V is TRBV15 and J is TRBJ1-4; 8 bases are shared with TRBD1. This CDR3 region has 14 residues. The germline V gene encodes CDR1 LNHNV and CDR2 YYDKDF (reference sequence). The trim removed 1 base at V and 7 bases at J, leaving 2 bases unmatched. CDR3 loop: CATSRATGGEKLFF. The CDR3 nucleotides are TGTGCCACCAGCAGAGCAACAGGGGGTGAAAAACTGTTTTTT. The full variable domain, rest sourced from reference TRBV15 and TRBJ1-4, is DAMVIQNPRYQVTQFGKPVTLSCSQTLNHNVMYWYQQKSSQAPKLLFHYYDKDFNNEADTPDNFQSRRPNTSFCFLDIRSPGLGDTAMYLCATSRATGGEKLFFGSGTQLSVL.

The rearrangement uses TRBV9 and TRBJ2-7; 7 positions agree with TRBD1. V was clipped by 4 bases and J by 0 bases; unmatched bases: 7. The CDR3 has 15 residues. The germline V gene has CDR1 SGDLS and CDR2 YYNGEE. CDR3 nucleotides: TGTGCCAGCAGCCGGGACAGTTCCCACTCCTACGAGCAGTACTTC. Protein sequence: CASSRDSSHSYEQYF.

The V and J genes are TRBV6-1 and TRBJ1-5; D might be TRBD1 (5 bases). The CDR3 sequence is 15 residues long. V lost 2 bases to trimming and J lost 3 bases, with 11 bases between them. CDR1 and CDR2 from the germline V gene are MNHNS and SASEGT. This chain's CDR3 is CASSEFRVANQPQHF. CDR3 sequence (DNA): TGTGCCAGCAGTGAATTCAGGGTCGCCAATCAGCCCCAGCATTTT.

This chain joins TRBV27 and TRBJ2-5; the match to TRBD2 covers 12 bases. Germline values: CDR1 MNHEY, CDR2 SMNVEV (reference sequence). The trim removed 7 bases at V and 1 base at J, leaving 10 bases unmatched. CDR3 length: 17 residues. The CDR3 protein is CASKHQGLAGTQETQYF. For the CDR3, the DNA is TGTGCCAGCAAACATCAAGGACTAGCGGGGACCCAAGAGACCCAGTACTTC.

The chain carries TRBV6-4 and TRBJ2-3; TRBD2 might be the D (5 bases). The length of the CDR3 is 14 residues. Trimming took 0 bases from V and 5 from J, leaving 9 bases between them. In germline, CDR1 is MRHNA, CDR2 SNTAGT. The CDR3 nucleotides read TGTGCCAGCAGTGACTCTAAACGGGGAGATACGCAGTATTTT. Translating gives CASSDSKRGDTQYF.

This sequence joins TRBV25-1 and TRBJ1-6; possible D gene TRBD1, 6 bases. The germline V gene encodes CDR1 MGHDK and CDR2 SYGVNS. This CDR3 comprises 14 residues. V was cut by 7 bases and J by 5 bases, with 12 bases left in between. The CDR3 loop is CASNKQGNNSPLHF. CDR3 DNA: TGTGCCAGCAATAAGCAGGGGAATAATTCACCCCTCCACTTT.

V usage is TRBV12-1 and J usage is TRBJ1-5; the table's D call, TRBD1, was not checked against the DNA. TRBV12-1 is a pseudogene segment. The CDR3 runs 14 residues. The CDR3 DNA reads as TGTGCCAGCAGCCCGGGACAGGGCGGCCAGCCCCAGCATTTT. Protein product: CASSPGQGGQPQHF.

CDR3 DNA: TGCGCCAGCAGCCAGAAGGGAGGCAGCACGACGTTTGGAAACACCATATATTTT. Residues: CASSQKGGSTTFGNTIYF. This rearrangement joins TRBV4-1 to TRBJ1-3, with unresolved D. The CDR3 runs to 18 residues. Deletions cut 3 bases from V and 3 bases from J, with 21 bases between. Germline CDR1 is MGHRA and CDR2 is YSYEKL.